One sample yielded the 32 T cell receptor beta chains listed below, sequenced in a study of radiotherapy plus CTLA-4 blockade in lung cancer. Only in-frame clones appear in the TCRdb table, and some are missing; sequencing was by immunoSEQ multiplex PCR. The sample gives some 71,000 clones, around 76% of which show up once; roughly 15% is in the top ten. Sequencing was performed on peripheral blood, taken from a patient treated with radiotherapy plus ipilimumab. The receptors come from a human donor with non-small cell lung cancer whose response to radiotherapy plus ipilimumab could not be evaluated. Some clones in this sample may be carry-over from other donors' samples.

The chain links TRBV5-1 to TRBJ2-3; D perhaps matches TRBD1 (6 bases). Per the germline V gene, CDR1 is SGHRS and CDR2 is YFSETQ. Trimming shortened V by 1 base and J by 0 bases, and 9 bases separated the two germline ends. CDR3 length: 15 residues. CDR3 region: CASSLRTDSTDTQYF. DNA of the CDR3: TGCGCCAGCAGCTTGAGGACAGACAGCACAGATACGCAGTATTTT.

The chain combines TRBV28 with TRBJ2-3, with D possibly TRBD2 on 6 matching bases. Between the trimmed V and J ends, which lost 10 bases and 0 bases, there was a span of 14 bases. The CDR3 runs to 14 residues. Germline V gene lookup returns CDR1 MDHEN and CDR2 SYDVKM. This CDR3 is CATRLGTSTDTQYF. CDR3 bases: TGTGCCACCAGACTGGGGACTAGCACAGATACGCAGTATTTT.

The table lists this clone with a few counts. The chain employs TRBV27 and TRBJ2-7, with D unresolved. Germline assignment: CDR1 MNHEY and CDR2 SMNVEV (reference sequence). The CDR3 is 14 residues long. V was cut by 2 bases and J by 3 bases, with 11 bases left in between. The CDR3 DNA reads TGTGCCAGCAGTTTAAGTGGTAGGAGCTACGAGCAGTACTTC. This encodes CASSLSGRSYEQYF.

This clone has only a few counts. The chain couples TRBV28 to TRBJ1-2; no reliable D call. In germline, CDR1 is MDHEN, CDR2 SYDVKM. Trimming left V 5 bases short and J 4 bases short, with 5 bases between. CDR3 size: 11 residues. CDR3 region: CASSDTYGYTF. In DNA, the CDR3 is TGTGCCAGCAGTGACACCTATGGCTACACCTTC.

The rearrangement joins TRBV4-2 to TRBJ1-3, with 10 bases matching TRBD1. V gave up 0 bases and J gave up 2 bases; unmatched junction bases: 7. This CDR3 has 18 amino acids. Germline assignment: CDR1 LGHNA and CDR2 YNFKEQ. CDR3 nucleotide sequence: TGTGCCAGCAGCCAAGACCTCCTGGACAGGGGGGCTGGAAACACCATATATTTT. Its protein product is CASSQDLLDRGAGNTIYF.

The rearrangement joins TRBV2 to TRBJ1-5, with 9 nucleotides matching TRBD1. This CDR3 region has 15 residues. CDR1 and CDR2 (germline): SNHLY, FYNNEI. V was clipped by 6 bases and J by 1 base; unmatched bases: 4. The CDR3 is CASSGTGRSNQPQHF. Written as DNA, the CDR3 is TGTGCCAGCAGCGGGACAGGGAGGAGCAATCAGCCCCAGCATTTT.

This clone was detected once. The DNA for the CDR3 is TGTGCCAGCAGTTTACAGGTCGGCTATGGCTACACCTTC. Protein: CASSLQVGYGYTF. The chain joins TRBV27 to TRBJ1-2; no clear D. Germline CDR1 MNHEY, CDR2 SMNVEV (reference sequence). V lost 2 bases and J lost 4, with 8 bases in between. CDR3 size: 13 residues.

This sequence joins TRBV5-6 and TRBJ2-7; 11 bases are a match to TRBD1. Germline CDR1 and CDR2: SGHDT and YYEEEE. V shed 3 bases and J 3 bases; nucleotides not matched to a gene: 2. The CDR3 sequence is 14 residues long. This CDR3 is CASSSGQGDYEQYF. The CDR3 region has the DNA TGTGCCAGCAGCTCGGGACAGGGGGACTACGAGCAGTACTTC.

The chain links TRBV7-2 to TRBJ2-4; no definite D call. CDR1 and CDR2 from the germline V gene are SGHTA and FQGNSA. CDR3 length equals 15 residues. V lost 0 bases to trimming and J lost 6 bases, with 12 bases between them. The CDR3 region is CASSLAQAIRNIQYF. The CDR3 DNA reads TGTGCCAGCAGCTTAGCGCAGGCCATTAGAAACATTCAGTACTTC.

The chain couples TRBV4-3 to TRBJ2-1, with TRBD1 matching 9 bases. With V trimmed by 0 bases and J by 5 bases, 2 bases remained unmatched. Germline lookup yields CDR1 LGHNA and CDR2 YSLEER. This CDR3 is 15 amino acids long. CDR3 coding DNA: TGCGCCAGCAGCCAAGATGGGACAGGGCACAATGAGCAGTTCTTC. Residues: CASSQDGTGHNEQFF.

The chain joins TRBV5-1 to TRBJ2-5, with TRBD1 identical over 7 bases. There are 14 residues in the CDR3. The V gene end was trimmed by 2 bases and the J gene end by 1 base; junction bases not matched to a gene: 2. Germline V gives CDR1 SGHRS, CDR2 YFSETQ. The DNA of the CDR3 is TGCGCCAGCAGCTTACAGGGGCTCCAAGAGACCCAGTACTTC. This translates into CASSLQGLQETQYF.

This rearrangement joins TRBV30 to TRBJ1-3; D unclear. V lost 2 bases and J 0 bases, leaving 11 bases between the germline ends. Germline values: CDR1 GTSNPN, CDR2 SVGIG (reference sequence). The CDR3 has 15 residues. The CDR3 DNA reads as TGTGCCTGGAGTTACGACTCGAGCTCTGGAAACACCATATATTTT. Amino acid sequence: CAWSYDSSSGNTIYF.

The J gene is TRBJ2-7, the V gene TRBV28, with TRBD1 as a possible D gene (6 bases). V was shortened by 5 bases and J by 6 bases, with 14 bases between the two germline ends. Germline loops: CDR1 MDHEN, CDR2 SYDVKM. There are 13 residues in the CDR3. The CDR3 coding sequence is TGTGCCAGCAGTAACAACAGGGCGCGCGAGCAGTACTTC. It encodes CASSNNRAREQYF.

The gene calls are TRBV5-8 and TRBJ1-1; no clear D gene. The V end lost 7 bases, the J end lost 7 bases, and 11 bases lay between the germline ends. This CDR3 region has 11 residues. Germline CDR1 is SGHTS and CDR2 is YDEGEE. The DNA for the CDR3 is TGTGCCAGCGCTAAGTTGGTTGAAGCTTTCTTT. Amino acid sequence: CASAKLVEAFF.

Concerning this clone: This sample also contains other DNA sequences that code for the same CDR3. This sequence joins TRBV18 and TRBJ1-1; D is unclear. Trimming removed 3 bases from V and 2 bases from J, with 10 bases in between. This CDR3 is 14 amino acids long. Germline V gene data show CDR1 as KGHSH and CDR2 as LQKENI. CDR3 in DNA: TGTGCCAGCTCACCCTTCGGCGGTAACACTGAAGCTTTCTTT. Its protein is CASSPFGGNTEAFF.

The CDR3 coding sequence is TGTGCCAGCTCCAACAGGGCGGAGACCCAGTACTTC. Encoded protein: CASSNRAETQYF. The chain employs TRBV7-2 and TRBJ2-5, with D tentatively TRBD1 (6 bases). This CDR3 contains 12 residues. Germline CDR1 and CDR2: SGHTA and FQGNSA. V was cut by 8 bases and J by 5 bases, with 12 bases left in between.

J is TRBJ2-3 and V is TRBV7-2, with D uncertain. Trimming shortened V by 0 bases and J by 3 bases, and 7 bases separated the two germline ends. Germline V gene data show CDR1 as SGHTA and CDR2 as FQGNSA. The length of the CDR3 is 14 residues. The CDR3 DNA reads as TGTGCCAGCAGCTTAGCAAGTACTACAGATACGCAGTATTTT. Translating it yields CASSLASTTDTQYF.

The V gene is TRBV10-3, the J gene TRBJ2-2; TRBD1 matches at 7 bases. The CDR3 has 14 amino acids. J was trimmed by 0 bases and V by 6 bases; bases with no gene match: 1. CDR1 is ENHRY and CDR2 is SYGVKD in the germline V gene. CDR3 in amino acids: CAISGQANTGELFF. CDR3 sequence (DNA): TGTGCCATCAGCGGACAGGCGAACACCGGGGAGCTGTTTTTT.

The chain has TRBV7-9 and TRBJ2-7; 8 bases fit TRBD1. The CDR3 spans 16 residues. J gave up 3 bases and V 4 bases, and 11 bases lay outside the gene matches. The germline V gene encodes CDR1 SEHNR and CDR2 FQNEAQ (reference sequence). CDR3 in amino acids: CASSSEGQGPYYEQYF. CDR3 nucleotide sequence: TGTGCCAGCAGCTCCGAAGGACAGGGCCCCTACTACGAGCAGTACTTC.

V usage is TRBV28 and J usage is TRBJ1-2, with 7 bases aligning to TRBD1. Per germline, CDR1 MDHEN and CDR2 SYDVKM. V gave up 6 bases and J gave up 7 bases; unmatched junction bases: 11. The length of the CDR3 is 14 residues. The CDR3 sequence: CASSPGTSGGGYTF. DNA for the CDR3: TGTGCCAGCAGCCCCGGGACCTCAGGGGGTGGCTACACCTTC.

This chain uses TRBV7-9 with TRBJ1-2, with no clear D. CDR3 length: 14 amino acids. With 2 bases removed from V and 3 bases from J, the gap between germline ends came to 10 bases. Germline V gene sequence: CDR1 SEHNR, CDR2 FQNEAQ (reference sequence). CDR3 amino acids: CASSLSAGDYGYTF. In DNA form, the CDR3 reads TGTGCCAGCAGCTTATCGGCCGGGGACTATGGCTACACCTTC.

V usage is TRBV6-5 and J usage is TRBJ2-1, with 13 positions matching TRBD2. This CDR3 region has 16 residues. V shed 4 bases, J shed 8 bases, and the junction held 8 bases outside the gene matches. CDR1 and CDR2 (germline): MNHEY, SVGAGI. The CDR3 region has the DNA TGTGCCAGCAGTTTCCAACTAGCGGGGGGGCCCGATGAGCAGTTCTTC. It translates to CASSFQLAGGPDEQFF.

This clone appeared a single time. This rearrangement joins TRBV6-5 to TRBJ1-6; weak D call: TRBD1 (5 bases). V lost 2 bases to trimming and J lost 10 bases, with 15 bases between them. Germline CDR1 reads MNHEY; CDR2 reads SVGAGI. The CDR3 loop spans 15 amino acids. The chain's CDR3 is CASSYVPGLGSPLHF. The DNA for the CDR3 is TGTGCCAGCAGTTACGTCCCAGGGTTGGGATCACCCCTCCACTTT.

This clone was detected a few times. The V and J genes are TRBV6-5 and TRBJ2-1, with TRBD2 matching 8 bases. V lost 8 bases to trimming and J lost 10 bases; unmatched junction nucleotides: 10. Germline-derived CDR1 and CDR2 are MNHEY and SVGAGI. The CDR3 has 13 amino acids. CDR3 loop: CASQRGGFGEQFF. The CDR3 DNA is TGTGCCAGCCAACGGGGGGGCTTCGGGGAGCAGTTCTTC.

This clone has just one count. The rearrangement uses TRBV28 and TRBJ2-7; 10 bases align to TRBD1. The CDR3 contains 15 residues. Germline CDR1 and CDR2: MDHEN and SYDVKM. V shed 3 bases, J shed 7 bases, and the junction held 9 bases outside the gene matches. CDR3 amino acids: CASSLRGQGRWEQYF. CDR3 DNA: TGTGCCAGCAGTTTGCGGGGACAGGGGCGCTGGGAGCAGTACTTC.

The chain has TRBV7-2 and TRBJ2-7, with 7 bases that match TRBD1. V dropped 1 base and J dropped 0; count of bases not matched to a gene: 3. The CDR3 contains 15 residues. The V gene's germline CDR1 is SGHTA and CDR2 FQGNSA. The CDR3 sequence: CASSLGTGNSYEQYF. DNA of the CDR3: TGTGCCAGCAGCTTAGGGACAGGAAACTCCTACGAGCAGTACTTC.

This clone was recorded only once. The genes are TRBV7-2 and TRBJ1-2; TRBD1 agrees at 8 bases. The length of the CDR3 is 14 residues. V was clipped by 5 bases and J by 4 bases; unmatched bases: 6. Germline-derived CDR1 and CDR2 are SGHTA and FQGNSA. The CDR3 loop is CASSILGQVYGYTF. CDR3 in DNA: TGTGCCAGCAGCATTCTGGGACAGGTCTATGGCTACACCTTC.

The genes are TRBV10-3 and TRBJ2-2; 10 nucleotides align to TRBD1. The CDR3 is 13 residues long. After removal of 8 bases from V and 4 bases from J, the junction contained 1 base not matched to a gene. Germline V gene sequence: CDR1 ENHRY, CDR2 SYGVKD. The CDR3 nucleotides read TGTGCCATCCGGACAGGGGGCACCGGGGAGCTGTTTTTT. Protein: CAIRTGGTGELFF.

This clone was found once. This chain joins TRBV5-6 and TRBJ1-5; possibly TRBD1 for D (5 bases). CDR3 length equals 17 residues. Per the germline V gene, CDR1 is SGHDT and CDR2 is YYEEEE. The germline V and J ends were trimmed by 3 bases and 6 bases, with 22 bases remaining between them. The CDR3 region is CASSSMASAGMGQPQHF. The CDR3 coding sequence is TGTGCCAGCAGCTCAATGGCGTCGGCAGGGATGGGTCAGCCCCAGCATTTT.

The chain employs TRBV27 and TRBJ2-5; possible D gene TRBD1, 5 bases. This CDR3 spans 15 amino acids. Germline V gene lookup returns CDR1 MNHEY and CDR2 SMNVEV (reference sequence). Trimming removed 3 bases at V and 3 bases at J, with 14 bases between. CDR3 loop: CASSFSWAGKETQYF. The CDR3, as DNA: TGTGCCAGCAGTTTTAGCTGGGCAGGGAAAGAGACCCAGTACTTC.

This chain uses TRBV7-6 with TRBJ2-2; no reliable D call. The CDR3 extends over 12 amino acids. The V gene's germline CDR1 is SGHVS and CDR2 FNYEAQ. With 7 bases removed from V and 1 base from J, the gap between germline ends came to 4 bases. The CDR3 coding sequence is TGTGCCAGCACGGTGAACACCGGGGAGCTGTTTTTT. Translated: CASTVNTGELFF.

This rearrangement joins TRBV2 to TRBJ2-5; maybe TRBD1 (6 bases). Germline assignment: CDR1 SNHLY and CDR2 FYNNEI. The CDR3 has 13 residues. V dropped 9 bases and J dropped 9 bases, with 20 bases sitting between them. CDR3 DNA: TGTGCCAGTTGGGGGCCCCCCCCAACGGCCCAGTACTTC. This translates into CASWGPPPTAQYF.